These 17 T cell receptor beta chains came from one sample sequenced in a study of cytomegalovirus exposure and HLA in healthy donors (dated by TCRdb to 2016 to 2017). Libraries were made using the immunoSEQ multiplex PCR assay. For the multiplex PCR, a mixture combining 60 forward primers for TCR Vbeta segments and 13 reverse primers for TCR Jbeta segments was used. Drawn from immuneACCESS, this table holds only the in-frame rearrangements with V and J called that TCRdb kept. Clones are partly lost; checked studies trace under half to an unresolved V gene and leave the rest unexplained. In all, the sample holds about 200,000 clones, and 82% of those were seen once. The ten biggest clones cover less than 3.5% of the sample. The sequenced material came from PBMCs. These receptors came from a woman aged 40 to 49 in good health and CMV-seronegative.

The V call is TRBV7-9, the J call TRBJ2-1, with unresolved D. Per germline, CDR1 SEHNR and CDR2 FQNEAQ (reference sequence). The CDR3 has 13 amino acids. Trimming took 5 bases from V and 5 from J, leaving 10 bases between them. The CDR3: CASSLPPDNEQFF. CDR3 nucleotide sequence: TGTGCCAGCAGCCTCCCTCCCGACAATGAGCAGTTCTTC.

The chain links TRBV6-1 to TRBJ2-1, with 7 nucleotides matching TRBD1. The V gene end was trimmed by 3 bases and the J gene end by 5 bases; junction bases not matched to a gene: 13. The germline CDR1 and CDR2 sequences are MNHNS and SASEGT. The CDR3 covers 17 residues. Here the CDR3 reads CASSDPPTGFVDNEQFF. The CDR3 DNA reads TGTGCCAGCAGTGACCCCCCGACAGGGTTTGTAGACAATGAGCAGTTCTTC.

The chain combines TRBV7-2 with TRBJ2-2, with 7 bases aligning to TRBD2. The CDR3 spans 16 residues. Germline trimming cut 1 base from V and 1 base from J; bases unmatched to any gene: 3. The V gene's germline CDR1 is SGHTA and CDR2 FQGNSA. The CDR3 loop is CASSLESSGNTGELFF. DNA of the CDR3: TGTGCCAGCAGCTTAGAGTCTAGCGGGAACACCGGGGAGCTGTTTTTT.

The chain has TRBV6-6 and TRBJ2-7; possible D gene TRBD2, 6 bases. The CDR3 has 14 residues. The germline CDR1 and CDR2 sequences are MNHNY and SVGAGI (reference sequence). The V end was cut by 0 bases, the J end by 7 bases, with 13 bases between. CDR3 DNA: TGTGCCAGCAGTTACTCAGGGGAGGTTAGGGAGCAGTACTTC. The encoded protein is CASSYSGEVREQYF.

This chain joins TRBV5-4 and TRBJ1-4; 11 positions agree with TRBD1. This CDR3 has 14 amino acids. V shed 4 bases, J shed 7 bases, and the junction held 3 bases outside the gene matches. CDR1 and CDR2 (germline): SGHNT, YYREEE (reference sequence). This CDR3 reads CASSTGQGGEKLFF. The CDR3 coding sequence is TGTGCCAGCAGCACGGGACAGGGGGGTGAAAAACTGTTTTTT.

The chain uses TRBV27 and TRBJ2-3, with 8 nucleotides matching TRBD2. The germline V gene encodes CDR1 MNHEY and CDR2 SMNVEV (reference sequence). With V trimmed by 2 bases and J by 3 bases, 4 bases remained unmatched. The CDR3 length is 15 residues. The CDR3 DNA follows: TGTGCCAGCAGTTTAAGAGCGGGAGCGACAGATACGCAGTATTTT. Translating it yields CASSLRAGATDTQYF.

The gene calls are TRBV5-1 and TRBJ2-4; 8 nucleotides agree with TRBD2. V lost 6 bases to trimming and J lost 1 base; unmatched junction nucleotides: 9. The length of the CDR3 is 16 residues. In germline, CDR1 is SGHRS, CDR2 YFSETQ. In DNA form, the CDR3 reads TGCGCCAGCAACTATGGGGGACTAGACGCCAAAAACATTCAGTACTTC. Protein: CASNYGGLDAKNIQYF.

J is TRBJ1-2 and V is TRBV30; D is perhaps TRBD1 (6 bases). The V and J ends lost 0 bases and 6 bases respectively, with 17 bases between them. The CDR3 is 15 residues long. Germline lookup yields CDR1 GTSNPN and CDR2 SVGIG (reference sequence). The CDR3 region has the DNA TGTGCCTGGAGTGTACTGTCGACAGGCTCGGATGGCTACACCTTC. Protein sequence: CAWSVLSTGSDGYTF.

This chain connects TRBV7-3 to TRBJ2-2; D possibly corresponds to TRBD2 (5 bases). V dropped 4 bases and J dropped 3 bases, with 15 bases sitting between them. CDR3 size: 16 residues. Germline loops: CDR1 SGHTA, CDR2 FQGTGA. The CDR3 reads CASSSNPPGYTGELFF. As DNA, the CDR3 is TGTGCCAGCAGCTCAAATCCCCCGGGGTACACCGGGGAGCTGTTTTTT.

This clone was seen only once. This CDR3 is CAISEGSGPGELFF. CDR3 coding DNA: TGTGCCATCAGTGAAGGGAGTGGTCCTGGGGAGCTGTTTTTT. The rearrangement links TRBV10-3 to TRBJ2-2; tentatively, D is TRBD2 (5 bases). The V gene lost 3 bases and the J gene lost 8 bases, with 13 bases spanning the gap. This CDR3 contains 14 residues. CDR1 and CDR2 (germline): ENHRY, SYGVKD.

The chain uses TRBV10-3 and TRBJ1-2; 8 positions match TRBD1. The CDR3 spans 13 residues. Germline trimming cut 10 bases from V and 7 bases from J; bases unmatched to any gene: 11. The germline V gene encodes CDR1 ENHRY and CDR2 SYGVKD. The CDR3 spells CATGTGAISGYTF. The CDR3 DNA follows: TGTGCCACCGGGACAGGCGCAATCTCTGGCTACACCTTC.

The chain links TRBV5-1 to TRBJ2-5; no reliable D call. Germline V CDR1 and CDR2: SGHRS, YFSETQ. This CDR3 has 13 amino acids. Trimming pared 2 bases from V and 5 bases from J, leaving 10 bases between. The CDR3 DNA reads as TGCGCCAGCAGCTTCGGATACGGGGAGACCCAGTACTTC. Protein: CASSFGYGETQYF.

The rearrangement links TRBV10-3 to TRBJ2-3; perhaps TRBD2 as D (6 bases). CDR3 length: 14 amino acids. Germline V gene lookup returns CDR1 ENHRY and CDR2 SYGVKD. V was shortened by 10 bases and J by 2 bases, with 16 bases between the two germline ends. CDR3 sequence (DNA): TGTGCCACCATGCTGGGGGGTAACACAGATACGCAGTATTTT. It specifies CATMLGGNTDTQYF.

This clone has only a few counts. The V and J genes are TRBV6-5 and TRBJ1-1, with 7 nucleotides matching TRBD1. The CDR3 is made up of 16 amino acids. CDR1 is MNHEY and CDR2 is SVGAGI in the germline V gene. The V gene end was trimmed by 0 bases and the J gene end by 1 base; junction bases not matched to a gene: 5. In nucleotides, the CDR3 is TGTGCCAGCAGTTACTCAGGGGGCGCGGGGAACACTGAAGCTTTCTTT. Amino acid sequence: CASSYSGGAGNTEAFF.

The CDR3 DNA is TGTGCCAGCAGCGTGACTAGCGGGAGTAGCAATGAGCAGTTCTTC. Protein sequence: CASSVTSGSSNEQFF. The chain recombines TRBV9 with TRBJ2-1; 12 bases fit TRBD2. J gave up 6 bases and V 2 bases, and 3 bases lay outside the gene matches. The CDR3 has 15 amino acids. The germline V gene encodes CDR1 SGDLS and CDR2 YYNGEE. The entire variable domain, with the rest obtained from reference TRBV9 and TRBJ2-1, is as follows: DSGVTQTPKHLITATGQRVTLRCSPRSGDLSVYWYQQSLDQGLQFLIQYYNGEERAKGNILERFSAQQFPDLHSELNLSSLELGDSALYFCASSVTSGSSNEQFFGPGTRLTVL.

The gene calls are TRBV5-1 and TRBJ2-7; 8 positions match TRBD2. The length of the CDR3 is 14 residues. Germline V gene data show CDR1 as SGHRS and CDR2 as YFSETQ. V gave up 0 bases and J gave up 1 base; unmatched junction bases: 0. CDR3 sequence (DNA): TGCGCCAGCAGCTTGGAGCGGGAGTCCTACGAGCAGTACTTC. Its translation is CASSLERESYEQYF.

The chain couples TRBV30 to TRBJ2-5, with 7 nucleotides matching TRBD1. CDR3 length equals 17 residues. Per the germline V gene, CDR1 is GTSNPN and CDR2 is SVGIG (reference sequence). V lost 3 bases to trimming and J lost 1 base; unmatched junction nucleotides: 14. The CDR3 here is CAWSLLTGASVQETQYF. The DNA for the CDR3 is TGTGCCTGGAGCCTTTTAACAGGGGCGTCCGTCCAAGAGACCCAGTACTTC.